The following is a TCR beta chain sequence with its context. The target antigen is unknown. Libraries were prepared by immunoSEQ multiplex PCR; TCRdb keeps only in-frame clonotypes and omits some of them. The sample records some 150,000 clones, roughly 90% being singletons. This CDR3 region has 15 residues. In germline, CDR1 is SGHNT, CDR2 YYREEE (reference sequence). Losses at the gene ends were 4 bases for V and 2 bases for J; bases not matched to a gene: 6. Pooled in the analysis were second doses at about 4 or about 12 weeks. The entry originates in a study of T cell responses to AZD1222 COVID-19 vaccine. Notes on the study in general: No day 14 peak samples; only post-peak repertoires were characterized. Possibly, clonal diversity was underestimated; donors were largely white British and included more females.

This sequence was found in an adult who received the AZD1222 COVID-19 vaccine. Sample: peripheral blood, taken 28 days after the second AZD1222 dose. The genes are TRBV5-4 and TRBJ1-1; TRBD1 aligns across 9 bases. CDR3 nucleotides: TGTGCCAGCAGCCCCGGACAGGGGCAAAACACTGAAGCTTTCTTT. This translates into CASSPGQGQNTEAFF.